One sample yielded the 10 T cell receptor beta chains listed below, sequenced in a study of identical twins. In TCRdb, the 5' RACE reads were re-called with MiXCR into one record per CDR3 protein. The table has about 280,000 distinct CDR3 sequences, more than 6.5% seen once. These data were likewise used in another study, on yellow fever vaccine responses in identical twins.

Sequencing was carried out using memory (CD45RO+) T cells sorted from blood. These receptors were obtained from a woman under 30 in good health.

The chain is built from TRBV20-1 and TRBJ2-1; 7 bases align to TRBD1. Germline V gives CDR1 DFQATT, CDR2 SNEGSKA (reference sequence). There are 15 residues in the CDR3. V was clipped by 6 bases and J by 4 bases; unmatched bases: 12. The CDR3 DNA reads as TGCAGTGCCTATCACAGGGGCCGTACTTACAATGAGCAGTTCTTC. Its translation is CSAYHRGRTYNEQFF.

The table lists this clonotype with a few counts. The DNA for the CDR3 is TGTGCCAGCAGGCGGGACAGGGTTGGAGAAGGAAATGAAAAACTGTTTTTT. Translation gives CASRRDRVGEGNEKLFF. The V gene is TRBV12-3 or TRBV12-4, the J gene TRBJ1-4, with 9 bases matching TRBD1. This CDR3 has 17 residues. The J segment lost 5 bases and the V segment lost 6 bases, leaving 13 bases of the junction unmatched.

The J gene is TRBJ1-1, the V gene TRBV28; 7 positions match TRBD1. Germline V gene sequence: CDR1 MDHEN, CDR2 SYDVKM. The V segment lost 3 bases and the J segment 4 bases; nucleotides outside the gene matches: 5. This CDR3 comprises 14 residues. The CDR3 DNA reads as TGTGCCAGCAGTTTTGGCCAGGGGGTCACTGAAGCTTTCTTT. It yields the protein CASSFGQGVTEAFF.

This clonotype was counted between two and nine times. J is TRBJ1-6 and V is TRBV7-2; D perhaps matches TRBD1 (5 bases). Germline V CDR1 and CDR2: SGHTA, FQGNSA. The CDR3 is 14 residues long. Trimming left V 6 bases short and J 15 bases short, with 21 bases between. For the CDR3, the DNA is TGTGCCAGCAGTCTACAAGGGAGGGACGTCGACCTCCACTTT. Residues: CASSLQGRDVDLHF.

This clonotype was counted a few times. The rearrangement uses TRBV2 and TRBJ2-7; 8 nucleotides agree with TRBD2. J was trimmed by 2 bases and V by 2 bases; bases with no gene match: 8. CDR1 SNHLY and CDR2 FYNNEI come from the germline V gene. There are 16 residues in the CDR3. CDR3 region: CASSESLAEQTYEQYF. For the CDR3, the DNA is TGTGCCAGCAGTGAATCACTAGCGGAGCAAACCTACGAGCAGTACTTC.

This clonotype turned up a few times. V gene TRBV27 combines with J gene TRBJ2-7; D is possibly TRBD2 (6 bases). Trimming took off 2 bases at V and 3 bases at J, with 11 bases between the two ends. The CDR3 is 14 residues long. CDR1 and CDR2 (germline): MNHEY, SMNVEV (reference sequence). The CDR3: CASSLGGVVYEQYF. CDR3 nucleotide sequence: TGTGCCAGCAGTTTAGGAGGGGTCGTCTACGAGCAGTACTTC.

A remark on this clonotype: Just one base apart from a much larger clone, this may be a read error. The V call is TRBV2, the J call TRBJ2-7, with 7 nucleotides matching TRBD1. With V trimmed by 9 bases and J by 3 bases, 26 bases remained unmatched. Germline CDR1 SNHLY, CDR2 FYNNEI. The CDR3 consists of 19 residues. CDR3 sequence: CASCSGDRVGPRNYYEQYF. The CDR3 region has the DNA TGTGCCAGTTGCTCCGGAGACAGGGTCGGGCCGAGGAACTACTACGAGCAGTACTTC.

This clonotype was seen ten or more times. This chain uses TRBV7-2 with TRBJ1-1; weak D call: TRBD1 (6 bases). The CDR3 extends over 14 amino acids. CDR1 and CDR2 (germline): SGHTA, FQGNSA. Trimming removed 4 bases at V and 0 bases at J, with 9 bases between. The CDR3 nucleotides read TGTGCCAGCAGCTCGGGGGCCGTGAACACTGAAGCTTTCTTT. It encodes CASSSGAVNTEAFF.

At least ten counts were recorded for this clonotype. This chain uses TRBV6-2 or TRBV6-3 with TRBJ2-1, with 7 nucleotides matching TRBD2. Looked up from germline, CDR1 is MNHEY and CDR2 is SVGEGT. This CDR3 spans 15 amino acids. The V and J ends lost 7 bases and 3 bases, in that order; junction bases with no gene match: 9. This CDR3 is CASTQGQRDYNEQFF. The CDR3 DNA sequence: TGTGCCAGCACTCAAGGCCAGCGGGACTACAATGAGCAGTTCTTC.

This clonotype was picked up a small number of times. This chain joins TRBV7-2 and TRBJ2-3, with 11 bases aligning to TRBD1. This CDR3 region has 15 residues. Germline lookup yields CDR1 SGHTA and CDR2 FQGNSA. The V and J ends lost 5 bases and 5 bases, in that order; junction bases with no gene match: 6. The CDR3 sequence: CASSKDRGPLDTQYF. The DNA for the CDR3 is TGTGCCAGCAGCAAGGACAGGGGGCCGTTAGATACGCAGTATTTT.